The rows below give T cell receptor beta chains drawn from one sample of a study of PD-1 blockade in classical Hodgkin lymphoma. Using immunoSEQ multiplex PCR, the repertoire was profiled, and TCRdb retains in-frame clones only, with some absent. The sample lists 25,000 to 30,000 clones, roughly 70% occurring once. The material was peripheral blood mononuclear cells (PBMCs), obtained before the second cycle of nivolumab. The source of these receptors is a human donor with classical Hodgkin lymphoma. The CDR3 runs from the conserved cysteine through the conserved F or W. The D gene is left open where the match is weak. The listing skips clone size in some rows; elsewhere it reads once, few, many or a size class.

J gene	clone size	V gene	D gene	CDR3 DNA	CDR3 protein
TRBJ1-1	NA	TRBV11-2	NA	TGTGCCAGCAGCTTAGAGTTCTCCGTGAGGAACACTGAAGCTTTCTTT	CASSLEFSVRNTEAFF
TRBJ1-6	once	TRBV30	NA	TGTGCCTGGAGCGAGGGGTATTCACCCCTCCACTTT	CAWSEGYSPLHF
TRBJ2-3	NA	TRBV7-2	NA	TGTGCCAGCAGCGTCGTTGGGGTAGCGAAGGATACGCAGTATTTT	CASSVVGVAKDTQYF
TRBJ1-1	NA	TRBV29-1	NA	TGCAGCGTTGAGGGTCAGGTGAACACTGAAGCTTTCTTT	CSVEGQVNTEAFF
TRBJ2-3	NA	TRBV4-3	TRBD1	TGCGCCAGCAGCCAAGATTTACCCAGGGGGCAGGCAGATACGCAGTATTTT	CASSQDLPRGQADTQYF
TRBJ2-7	NA	TRBV27	NA	TGTGCCAGCAGGCCTCCAGGGTACCACGAGCAGTACTTC	CASRPPGYHEQYF
TRBJ2-1	NA	TRBV4-3	TRBD2	TGCGCCAGCAGCCACCTCCTGGCTAGCGGGGGGGAAAATGAGCAGTTCTTC	CASSHLLASGGENEQFF
TRBJ2-3	NA	TRBV14	NA	TGTGCCAGCAGCCAAGGGGTGAATACGCAGTATTTT	CASSQGVNTQYF
TRBJ1-1	NA	TRBV5-4	NA	TGTGCCAGCAGTTGGTTGAGGAACACTGAAGCTTTCTTT	CASSWLRNTEAFF
TRBJ1-1	NA	TRBV4-2	TRBD1	TGTGCCAGCAGCCAATCAACAGGGGACACTGAAGCTTTCTTT	CASSQSTGDTEAFF
TRBJ1-1	NA	TRBV10-3	TRBD1	TGTGCCATCAGTGAGTCACGGGACAGGGGAGCTTTCTTT	CAISESRDRGAFF
TRBJ1-2	NA	TRBV29-1	TRBD1	TGCAGCCCCCTCCCAGGGGGCCGCTCCTATGGCTACACCTTC	CSPLPGGRSYGYTF
TRBJ2-5	NA	TRBV7-8	TRBD2	TGTGCCAGCAGCTTATCTGGGGGGGTACAAGAGACCCAGTACTTC	CASSLSGGVQETQYF
TRBJ2-5	NA	TRBV5-6	TRBD1	TGTGCCAGCAGCCTAGGGACAGGTGAAGAGACCCAGTACTTC	CASSLGTGEETQYF
TRBJ2-7	NA	TRBV11-2	NA	TGTGCCAGCAGCTTAAATTCCCCCGGGGCCCCCGGCGAGCAGTACTTC	CASSLNSPGAPGEQYF
TRBJ1-3	NA	TRBV27	NA	TGTGCCAGCAGTAGGGGGACAGGAAACACCATATATTTT	CASSRGTGNTIYF
TRBJ2-7	NA	TRBV28	NA	TGTGCCAGCAGTTTTGGGGGCCCCTCAGAGCAGTACTTC	CASSFGGPSEQYF
TRBJ2-5	NA	TRBV4-2	TRBD2	TGTGCCAGCAGCCAAGATAATCTAGCGGGGGGTCGCCAAGAGACCCAGTACTTC	CASSQDNLAGGRQETQYF
TRBJ1-2	NA	TRBV6-4	NA	TGTGCCAGCATCGGGAATTATGGCTACACCTTC	CASIGNYGYTF
TRBJ2-7	NA	TRBV6-5	NA	TGTGCCAGCAGTTACGACGCAGGGGCCTACGAGCAGTACTTC	CASSYDAGAYEQYF
TRBJ2-7	NA	TRBV5-1	NA	TGCGCCAGCAGCTTGTTGTTAGGATACGAGCAGTACTTC	CASSLLLGYEQYF
TRBJ1-2	NA	TRBV27	NA	TGTGCCAGCAGTCACGTCGTAGGGCAGAGAAGCTATGGCTACACCTTC	CASSHVVGQRSYGYTF
TRBJ1-1	few	TRBV7-2	NA	TGTGCCAGCAGCTACAACCTCATTGGCAGGAGAAGTATGAACACTGAAGCTTTCTTT	CASSYNLIGRRSMNTEAFF
TRBJ2-2	NA	TRBV7-4	NA	TGTGCCAGCAGCCCCTTCCCGTCCTATGGCCCCACCGGGGAGCTGTTTTTT	CASSPFPSYGPTGELFF
TRBJ1-3	NA	TRBV5-1	TRBD1	TGCGCCAGCAGCAACCAGGGGGCCGCCTCTGGAAACACCATATATTTT	CASSNQGAASGNTIYF
TRBJ1-1	NA	TRBV27	TRBD1	TGTGCCAGCAGTTTATCCCGACAGGGGGCAGCTTTCTTT	CASSLSRQGAAFF
TRBJ1-2	NA	TRBV6-5	NA	TGTGCCAGCAGTAGACAGATTAACTATGGCTACACCTTC	CASSRQINYGYTF